This T cell receptor (beta chain) stems from a study of identical twins. Findings and caveats of the study: The conclusions drew on cross-sectional statistical analysis instead of tracking the same donors. Insertion counts were lower in abundant cord blood beta clonotypes, a trend that memory repertoires did not show.

The trim removed 6 bases at V and 1 base at J, leaving 11 bases unmatched. The CDR3 is 17 amino acids. Every donor was a healthy Caucasian. Each CDR3 protein gets one entry after TCRdb re-called the 5' RACE reads with MiXCR. This sample has 350,000 or so distinct CDR3 sequences, with more than 9% found just once. This clonotype was seen at least ten times. Its antigen is unknown. This sample was also put to use in a study of yellow fever vaccine responses in identical twins.

The origin of this receptor is a woman younger than 30 in good health. The chain has TRBV12-3 or TRBV12-4 and TRBJ2-3, with 9 bases fitting TRBD2. The sequencing sample was made of CD8+ T cells sorted from blood. The CDR3 DNA sequence: TGTGCCAGCAGACCTTGGCTAGCGGGGTTTGGCACAGATACGCAGTATTTT. As protein: CASRPWLAGFGTDTQYF.